Listed here are 26 T cell receptor beta chains from one sample, sequenced in a study of CD8 T cells in cerebrospinal fluid in Alzheimer's disease. One entry per CDR3 protein, without DNA, is what TCRdb gives after re-calling the 10x single-cell sequencing reads. This table lists about 360 distinct CDR3 sequences. Sequencing was done on a sample of cerebrospinal fluid. These receptors originate from a human donor with mild cognitive impairment.

The chain uses TRBV30 and TRBJ1-1; lacking DNA, the TRBD1 call made by TCRdb goes unchecked. This CDR3 spans 14 amino acids. Germline values: CDR1 GTSNPN, CDR2 SVGIG (reference sequence). CDR3 sequence: CAWKLGGRGTEAFF. The full variable domain, in which reference TRBV30 and TRBJ1-1 provide the parts outside the CDR3, is SQTIHQWPATLVQPVGSPLSLECTVEGTSNPNLYWYRQAAGRGLQLLFYSVGIGQISSEVPQNLSASRPQDRQFILSSKKLLLSDSGFYLCAWKLGGRGTEAFFGQGTRLTVV.

Its frequency marks this clonotype as large. V and J are TRBV4-3 and TRBJ2-2; TCRdb calls TRBD1, which cannot be checked without DNA. The germline gives CDR1 LGHNA, CDR2 YSLEER. This CDR3 is built from 16 residues. CDR3 in amino acids: CASSQDAGGVPGELFF.

V and J are TRBV20-1 and TRBJ2-7. Germline CDR1 is DFQATT and CDR2 is SNEGSKA (reference sequence). This CDR3 has 12 residues. CDR3 region: CSASWQTYEQYF.

This clonotype is deemed medium-sized by its frequency. The chain joins TRBV30 to TRBJ2-7; TCRdb outputs TRBD1, but without DNA this stays unchecked. The CDR3 is 12 amino acids. Germline V gene lookup returns CDR1 GTSNPN and CDR2 SVGIG (reference sequence). CDR3 residues: CAWSRGGFRQYF.

Judged by frequency, this clonotype is hyperexpanded (1% or more). The V call is TRBV20-1, the J call TRBJ2-1; with no DNA, the TCRdb D assignment of TRBD2 cannot be verified. Looked up from germline, CDR1 is DFQATT and CDR2 is SNEGSKA (reference sequence). The CDR3 is made up of 13 amino acids. The CDR3 loop is CSAPTSGWSGQFF.

In terms of frequency, this clonotype is medium-sized (0.01 to 0.1%). The rearrangement links TRBV24-1 to TRBJ2-2; TCRdb gives TRBD2 as the D gene, but with no DNA this cannot be confirmed. The germline CDR1 and CDR2 sequences are KGHDR and SFDVKD. CDR3 length: 17 residues. The CDR3 reads CATSDLQAGGDTGELFF.

This clonotype ranks as large in terms of frequency. This chain uses TRBV5-1 with TRBJ2-1; there is no DNA to check the TCRdb D call of TRBD2. CDR3 length: 14 residues. The germline CDR1 and CDR2 sequences are SGHRS and YFSETQ. The chain's CDR3 is CASSPEGLRGEQFF. The complete variable domain, with remaining parts taken from reference TRBV5-1 and TRBJ2-1, reads KAGVTQTPRYLIKTRGQQVTLSCSPISGHRSVSWYQQTPGQGLQFLFEYFSETQRNKGNFPGRFSGRQFSNSRSEMNVSTLELGDSALYLCASSPEGLRGEQFFGPGTRLTVL.

Measured by frequency, this clonotype is large. The V and J genes are TRBV20-1 and TRBJ2-2; TCRdb returns TRBD2, unconfirmable since there is no DNA. Germline V gene sequence: CDR1 DFQATT, CDR2 SNEGSKA (reference sequence). The CDR3 has 13 residues. The CDR3: CALPGLAAGELFF.

This clonotype shows up as large (0.1 to 1%) by frequency. The chain combines TRBV3-1 with TRBJ2-7; TCRdb names TRBD2, which stays unverified in the absence of DNA. In germline, CDR1 is LGHDT, CDR2 YNNKEL (reference sequence). The CDR3 extends over 16 amino acids. CDR3 sequence reads: CASSQVQGLGSYEQYF.

This clonotype is large by frequency. This sequence joins TRBV5-4 and TRBJ2-3. Germline CDR1 and CDR2: SGHNT and YYREEE (reference sequence). The CDR3 covers 13 residues. CDR3 loop: CASSFMITDTQYF.

According to its frequency, this clonotype is medium-sized. J is TRBJ1-2 and V is TRBV5-1. Per germline, CDR1 SGHRS and CDR2 YFSETQ. The CDR3 length is 14 residues. This CDR3 reads CASSMGQHDYGYTF.

This sequence joins TRBV3-1 and TRBJ2-2; TCRdb's D gene call, TRBD2, goes unchecked for lack of DNA. The V gene's germline CDR1 is LGHDT and CDR2 YNNKEL (reference sequence). This CDR3 spans 16 amino acids. This CDR3 is CASSRGRLANTGELFF.

This clonotype is classed as large by frequency. The chain uses TRBV19 and TRBJ1-5; TCRdb gives TRBD1 as the D gene, but with no DNA this cannot be confirmed. Germline-derived CDR1 and CDR2 are LNHDA and SQIVND (reference sequence). The CDR3 length is 14 residues. CDR3: CASSIDDKGQPQHF.

This clonotype is called medium-sized based on its frequency. CDR3 region: CASSLDASGSTDTQYF. The chain employs TRBV12-3 or TRBV12-4 and TRBJ2-3; absent DNA, TCRdb's TRBD2 call cannot be checked. This CDR3 contains 16 residues.

This clonotype is labeled large based on frequency. The chain links TRBV9 to TRBJ2-7; TCRdb reports TRBD1, a call that lacks DNA to check it against. CDR1 is SGDLS and CDR2 is YYNGEE in the germline V gene. This CDR3 has 13 amino acids. The CDR3: CASSVGGTDEQYF.

Judged by frequency, this clonotype is medium-sized. V and J are TRBV5-1 and TRBJ1-4; TCRdb's D call of TRBD1 is untestable without DNA. Germline loops: CDR1 SGHRS, CDR2 YFSETQ. CDR3 length: 15 amino acids. The CDR3 loop reads CASSLRAGMGEKLFF.

Measured by frequency, this clonotype is large. The chain employs TRBV2 and TRBJ2-3; TCRdb's D call, TRBD1, is unchecked because there is no DNA. CDR3 length equals 14 residues. CDR1 SNHLY and CDR2 FYNNEI come from the germline V gene. The CDR3 region is CASARQTYTDTQYF.

This clonotype counts as hyperexpanded (1% or more) by frequency. The chain recombines TRBV7-2 with TRBJ2-1; TCRdb names TRBD1, which stays unverified in the absence of DNA. This CDR3 has 17 amino acids. From germline, CDR1 is SGHTA and CDR2 FQGNSA. The chain's CDR3 is CASSFGRGSFGGNEQFF.

By frequency, this clonotype is hyperexpanded. V is TRBV20-1 and J is TRBJ2-1. Germline V gene sequence: CDR1 DFQATT, CDR2 SNEGSKA (reference sequence). The CDR3 runs 14 residues. The CDR3 region is CSASDDFTYNEQFF.

This clonotype is called medium-sized based on its frequency. The chain has TRBV18 and TRBJ2-1; TCRdb designates TRBD1, a call that cannot be tested without DNA. Germline CDR1 is KGHSH and CDR2 is LQKENI. This CDR3 is 15 amino acids long. CDR3 sequence: CASSPRTGEGNEQFF.

This clonotype is called large based on its frequency. The genes are TRBV30 and TRBJ1-2; TCRdb indicates TRBD1, and absent DNA this call remains unverified. This CDR3 is built from 15 residues. Germline V gene sequence: CDR1 GTSNPN, CDR2 SVGIG (reference sequence). This CDR3 is CAWRGTREQLEGYTF.

This clonotype is called large (0.1 to 1%) based on its frequency. This rearrangement joins TRBV15 to TRBJ1-2; the D gene TCRdb calls, TRBD1, cannot be checked with no DNA. The CDR3 consists of 13 residues. Germline lookup yields CDR1 LNHNV and CDR2 YYDKDF (reference sequence). CDR3: CATSSGTQWGYTF.

This clonotype is classed as hyperexpanded by frequency. V gene TRBV7-2 combines with J gene TRBJ2-7. Germline-derived CDR1 and CDR2 are SGHTA and FQGNSA. This CDR3 is built from 13 residues. The chain's CDR3 is CASSLGYSYEQYF.

Judged by frequency, this clonotype is large. The CDR3 region is CSARDWTSEETQYF. This sequence joins TRBV20-1 and TRBJ2-5; TCRdb's assignment of TRBD2 cannot be checked, as there is no DNA. CDR3 size: 14 residues. CDR1 is DFQATT and CDR2 is SNEGSKA in the germline V gene (reference sequence).

Measured by frequency, this clonotype is medium-sized. The J gene is TRBJ1-6, the V gene TRBV6-1. Germline V gives CDR1 MNHNS, CDR2 SASEGT. The CDR3 contains 14 residues. The CDR3 region is CASSEATAYSPLHF.

This chain links TRBV7-2 with TRBJ1-2; TCRdb picks TRBD1, but there is no DNA to check that call. CDR3 length equals 14 residues. The germline V gene encodes CDR1 SGHTA and CDR2 FQGNSA. CDR3 amino acids: CASSSDRTVWSYTF.